The sequence of this T cell receptor beta chain was determined in a study of regulatory T cells in long-lasting Graves disease. Time point here: newly diagnosed GD, antithyroid drugs for less than 3 months. RNA from PBMCs was the source of the TCR library. This clonotype was observed at least ten times. Trimming left V 1 base short and J 9 bases short, with 13 bases between. Germline CDR1 and CDR2: GTSNPN and SVGIG (reference sequence). The CDR3 length is 14 residues. Through Arm-PCR of CDR3 regions and iRepertoire HTBI primers, TCR beta libraries were built. TCRdb re-called the multiplex PCR reads with MiXCR, one entry per CDR3 protein. The data contain hundreds of thousands of distinct CDR3 sequences, 18% of them singletons.

The source is a female donor with Graves disease. The chain recombines TRBV30 with TRBJ1-6; D is possibly TRBD1 (5 bases). The sequencing here drew on peripheral blood mononuclear cells (PBMCs), taken at new diagnosis, from a patient treated with antithyroid drugs. In DNA, the CDR3 is TGTGCCTGGAGTGCCAGGGTGGGTAGTTCACCCCTCCACTTT. It yields the protein CAWSARVGSSPLHF.